Here is one T cell receptor (beta chain) with its context. Its antigen is unknown. The record originates from a study of response to subunit inactivated influenza vaccine. Per the germline V gene, CDR1 is SEHNR and CDR2 is FQNEAQ (reference sequence). This CDR3 region has 12 residues. V lost 3 bases and J lost 7, with 7 bases in between. Regarding the study as a whole: T cells newly recruited by each seasonal influenza vaccination are few, the authors suggested.

MiXCR, applied by TCRdb to the RT-PCR reads, yields one record per CDR3 protein. The repertoire holds almost 600,000 distinct CDR3 sequences, with around 15% as singletons. The source of this sequence is a man aged 50-59 years who received an inactivated influenza vaccine. Here the sequenced sample was PBMCs from blood, taken about 11 days after vaccination. The gene calls are TRBV7-9 and TRBJ2-1; D may be TRBD1 (6 bases). The CDR3 DNA reads TGTGCCAGCAGCTTCGGACAGAATGAGCAGTTCTTC. It is translated as CASSFGQNEQFF.